The next 32 T cell receptor beta chains were all read from a single sample in a study of regulatory T cells in long-lasting Graves disease. Researchers made TCR beta libraries by using iRepertoire HTBI primers and running Arm-PCR on CDR3 regions. TCRdb fed the multiplex PCR reads into MiXCR, producing one record per CDR3 protein. The sample lists approximately 440,000 distinct CDR3 sequences, roughly 15% occurring once. The time point: newly diagnosed GD, antithyroid drugs for less than 3 months. PBMC RNA was the source of the TCR library. This sample also belongs to another study, concerning T cells in Graves' hyperthyroidism and ophthalmopathy.

The sequences come from peripheral blood mononuclear cells (PBMCs), collected at new diagnosis, from a patient treated with antithyroid drugs. The receptors were sampled from a man aged 35-49 years with Graves disease.

Points on this clonotype: One base away lies a much larger clone, so this may be a sequencing read error. V and J are TRBV5-5 and TRBJ2-3; D is ambiguous. V lost 5 bases and J 2 bases, leaving 15 bases between the germline ends. Germline loops: CDR1 SGHKS, CDR2 YYEKEE (reference sequence). The CDR3 is 15 residues long. The CDR3 sequence: CASRLRAITTDTQYF. In DNA, the CDR3 is TGTGCCAGCAGGCTCCGGGCTATTACCACAGATACGCAGTATTTT.

This clonotype was found many times. V and J are TRBV7-3 and TRBJ2-2; 9 positions match TRBD2. The CDR3 runs 16 residues. The ends lost 0 bases at V and 7 bases at J; junction bases unmatched: 6. Germline V gene lookup returns CDR1 SGHTA and CDR2 FQGTGA. The CDR3 here is CASSLTMTSGLGELFF. CDR3 DNA: TGTGCCAGCAGCTTAACAATGACTAGCGGACTCGGGGAGCTGTTTTTT.

This clonotype is a singleton in its sample. This may be a read error, as it is one base from a much larger clone. This chain connects TRBV9 to TRBJ2-5, with TRBD2 identical over 8 bases. This CDR3 comprises 16 residues. Germline V gene lookup returns CDR1 SGDLS and CDR2 YYNGEE. The CDR3 coding sequence is TGTACCAGCAGCCCCCGGGGGCTAGCGGGCCAAGAGACCCAGTACTTC. Its protein is CTSSPRGLAGQETQYF.

The chain is built from TRBV27 and TRBJ2-3; TRBD2 aligns across 7 bases. V lost 3 bases, J lost 6 bases, and 9 bases stayed unmatched. This CDR3 comprises 15 residues. Germline V lookup: CDR1 MNHEY, CDR2 SMNVEV (reference sequence). The CDR3 region is CASSFLQPGGDTQYF. CDR3 in DNA: TGTGCCAGCAGTTTTCTGCAACCCGGGGGGGATACGCAGTATTTT.

This chain uses TRBV20-1 with TRBJ2-1; TRBD2 matches at 7 bases. There are 14 residues in the CDR3. The trim removed 3 bases at V and 10 bases at J, leaving 12 bases unmatched. Germline CDR1 and CDR2: DFQATT and SNEGSKA (reference sequence). The CDR3 nucleotides read TGCAGTGCTAGGGTGAGCGGGGCGGATTGGGAGCAGTTCTTC. Its protein product is CSARVSGADWEQFF.

This clonotype was detected ten times or more. The chain employs TRBV20-1 and TRBJ2-1; D is perhaps TRBD1 (6 bases). V was cut by 0 bases and J by 3 bases, with 12 bases left in between. The CDR3 consists of 15 residues. Germline CDR1 reads DFQATT; CDR2 reads SNEGSKA (reference sequence). The CDR3 region is CSARDRVGHYNEQFF. The CDR3 DNA sequence: TGCAGTGCTAGAGATCGGGTGGGACACTACAATGAGCAGTTCTTC.

The rearrangement uses TRBV13 and TRBJ2-7; 12 positions match TRBD2. Germline V CDR1 and CDR2: PRHDT, FYEKMQ (reference sequence). The trim removed 5 bases at V and 5 bases at J, leaving 7 bases unmatched. The CDR3 has 15 amino acids. The CDR3 sequence is CASSPPGLAGDEQYF. The CDR3, as DNA: TGTGCCAGCAGCCCCCCGGGACTAGCGGGCGACGAGCAGTACTTC.

This clonotype was seen repeatedly, ten times or more. The rearrangement uses TRBV12-3 or TRBV12-4 and TRBJ2-3, with unresolved D. The CDR3 is 14 residues long. V was pared by 5 bases and J by 3 bases, with 12 bases between. CDR3: CASSPAVETDTQYF. Written as DNA, the CDR3 is TGTGCCAGCAGTCCCGCCGTGGAAACAGATACGCAGTATTTT.

This clonotype was picked up many times. This rearrangement joins TRBV2 to TRBJ2-2, with D possibly being TRBD2 (6 bases). V gave up 6 bases and J gave up 3 bases, with 11 bases separating them. The germline V gene has CDR1 SNHLY and CDR2 FYNNEI. CDR3 size: 14 residues. The CDR3 coding sequence is TGTGCCAGCAGGGAGACTAGTCACACCGGGGAGCTGTTTTTT. This codes for CASRETSHTGELFF.

This clonotype occurred a few times. J is TRBJ1-6 and V is TRBV4-2; 7 nucleotides agree with TRBD1. There are 16 residues in the CDR3. V shed 2 bases, J shed 7 bases, and the junction held 8 bases outside the gene matches. In germline, CDR1 is LGHNA, CDR2 YNFKEQ. CDR3 protein: CASSQRFRGNNSPLHF. The CDR3 DNA is TGTGCCAGCAGCCAAAGGTTCAGGGGGAACAATTCACCCCTCCACTTT.

This clonotype was recorded many times. The gene calls are TRBV12-3 or TRBV12-4 and TRBJ2-3; D is perhaps TRBD2 (6 bases). The ends were cut back, 5 bases at V and 0 bases at J, with 18 bases in the middle. The CDR3 runs to 17 residues. The CDR3 sequence: CASSLALGGKSTDTQYF. Here the CDR3 DNA reads TGTGCCAGCAGTCTGGCCCTCGGGGGAAAAAGCACAGATACGCAGTATTTT.

The chain has TRBV3-1 and TRBJ2-3; D is ambiguous. Germline V lookup: CDR1 LGHDT, CDR2 YNNKEL (reference sequence). CDR3 size: 12 residues. The V end lost 1 base, the J end lost 6 bases, and 5 bases lay between the germline ends. This chain's CDR3 is CASSQGVDTQYF. Here the CDR3 DNA reads TGTGCCAGCAGCCAAGGAGTTGATACGCAGTATTTT.

This clonotype was seen ten or more times. At one of its ends the junction is not consistent with the germline gene, which may arise from a read error. This rearrangement joins TRBV2 to TRBJ1-1, with D possibly TRBD1 on 5 matching bases. The CDR3 is 15 amino acids. Germline V gene sequence: CDR1 SNHLY, CDR2 FYNNEI. In DNA, the CDR3 is TGTGCCAGCAGGGCGAGCAGGGACTTGAACACTCAAGCTTTCTTT. Its protein is CASRASRDLNTQAFF.

This clonotype was detected ten times or more. V is TRBV20-1 and J is TRBJ2-5; maybe TRBD1 (5 bases). The J call may be faulty, since TRBJ2-1 better matches the DNA end. CDR1 is DFQATT and CDR2 is SNEGSKA in the germline V gene (reference sequence). CDR3 length: 11 residues. CDR3 region: CSAGQNNEQFF. CDR3 nucleotide sequence: TGCAGTGCTGGACAAAACAATGAGCAGTTCTTC.

In its sample, this clonotype was seen many times. The rearrangement joins TRBV2 to TRBJ2-7; D not resolved. V was cut by 7 bases and J by 0 bases, with 13 bases left in between. From germline, CDR1 is SNHLY and CDR2 FYNNEI. The CDR3 totals 14 residues. The CDR3 is CASILSLPSYEQYF. The CDR3 DNA reads TGTGCCAGCATTCTATCACTACCCTCCTACGAGCAGTACTTC. Drawing the rest from reference TRBV2 and TRBJ2-7, the complete variable domain is EPEVTQTPSHQVTQMGQEVILRCVPISNHLYFYWYRQILGQKVEFLVSFYNNEISEKSEIFDDQFSVERPDGSNFTLKIRSTKLEDSAMYFCASILSLPSYEQYFGPGTRLTVT.

This clonotype has at least ten counts. V usage is TRBV28 and J usage is TRBJ1-1; D unclear. The V gene lost 2 bases and the J gene lost 4 bases, with 14 bases spanning the gap. CDR3 length: 15 amino acids. Germline V CDR1 and CDR2: MDHEN, SYDVKM. CDR3 sequence: CASSLIGAGSTEAFF. CDR3 sequence (DNA): TGTGCCAGCAGTTTAATCGGTGCGGGGAGCACTGAAGCTTTCTTT.

This chain links TRBV28 with TRBJ2-3; no firm D call. With 5 bases removed from V and 0 bases from J, the gap between germline ends came to 9 bases. CDR1 and CDR2 (germline): MDHEN, SYDVKM. The CDR3 length is 14 residues. CDR3 loop: CASSQSRSTDTQYF. The DNA for the CDR3 is TGTGCCAGCAGTCAAAGCCGGAGCACAGATACGCAGTATTTT.

This clonotype was recorded at least ten times. The CDR3 nucleotides read TGCAGTGCTAGAGACCCCTTCTCCGGGACTAGCGAATACGAGCAGTACTTC. Amino acid sequence: CSARDPFSGTSEYEQYF. The rearrangement links TRBV20-1 to TRBJ2-7, with 10 bases matching TRBD2. J was trimmed by 4 bases and V by 0 bases; bases with no gene match: 12. From germline, CDR1 is DFQATT and CDR2 SNEGSKA (reference sequence). This CDR3 comprises 17 residues.

The rearrangement joins TRBV11-1 to TRBJ2-3; 8 positions agree with TRBD1. J gave up 3 bases and V 2 bases, and 7 bases lay outside the gene matches. CDR3 size: 16 residues. Per the germline V gene, CDR1 is SGHAT and CDR2 is FQDESV (reference sequence). As DNA, the CDR3 is TGTGCCAGCAGCTTAAGGCGGCAGGGGGCGACAGATACGCAGTATTTT. Translating gives CASSLRRQGATDTQYF.

This clonotype showed up many times. This chain uses TRBV27 with TRBJ2-7; D possibly corresponds to TRBD2 (6 bases). Germline CDR1 reads MNHEY; CDR2 reads SMNVEV (reference sequence). The CDR3 is 13 residues long. V was clipped by 8 bases and J by 4 bases, with 15 bases between them. CDR3 sequence: CASSGTPLYEQYF. CDR3 bases: TGTGCCAGCTCCGGGACTCCTCTGTACGAGCAGTACTTC.

This clonotype was observed a handful of times. V and J are TRBV5-8 and TRBJ2-1; possible D gene TRBD2, 6 bases. The germline V gene encodes CDR1 SGHTS and CDR2 YDEGEE. V lost 4 bases and J 2 bases, leaving 19 bases between the germline ends. There are 17 residues in the CDR3. The CDR3 bases are TGTGCCAGCAGCCCCTTGGAGGGAAAGGTAGCCTACAATGAGCAGTTCTTC. This sequence encodes CASSPLEGKVAYNEQFF. Full variable domain (missing parts from reference TRBV5-8 and TRBJ2-1): EAGVTQSPTHLIKTRGQQATLRCSPISGHTSVYWYQQALGLGLQFLLWYDEGEERNRGNFPPRFSGRQFPNYSSELNVNALELEDSALYLCASSPLEGKVAYNEQFFGPGTRLTVL.

At least ten counts were recorded for this clonotype. The V and J genes are TRBV28 and TRBJ2-5; perhaps TRBD1 as D (5 bases). V dropped 2 bases and J dropped 3 bases, with 10 bases sitting between them. Germline-derived CDR1 and CDR2 are MDHEN and SYDVKM. CDR3 length equals 14 residues. Here the CDR3 reads CASSLPGREETQYF. The CDR3 DNA reads as TGTGCCAGCAGTTTACCTGGCAGGGAAGAGACCCAGTACTTC.

This clonotype was counted many times. V and J are TRBV28 and TRBJ2-4, with D maybe TRBD2 (5 bases). With 1 base removed from V and 3 bases from J, the gap between germline ends came to 10 bases. The CDR3 is 15 amino acids. The germline V gene has CDR1 MDHEN and CDR2 SYDVKM. The CDR3 region is CASSLLAGDKNIQYF. CDR3 coding DNA: TGTGCCAGCAGTTTATTAGCCGGGGACAAAAACATTCAGTACTTC. The variable domain in full, with the rest retrieved from reference TRBV28 and TRBJ2-4, is DVKVTQSSRYLVKRTGEKVFLECVQDMDHENMFWYRQDPGLGLRLIYFSYDVKMKEKGDIPEGYSVSREKKERFSLILESASTNQTSMYLCASSLLAGDKNIQYFGAGTRLSVL.

This clonotype was detected ten times or more. This chain links TRBV12-3 or TRBV12-4 with TRBJ2-3; 9 positions match TRBD2. CDR3 length equals 17 residues. V dropped 6 bases and J dropped 0; count of bases not matched to a gene: 10. This chain's CDR3 is CASSRLTSGTSTDTQYF. CDR3 in DNA: TGTGCCAGCAGCCGCCTGACTAGCGGAACTAGCACAGATACGCAGTATTTT.

Details on this clonotype: The conserved phenylalanine or tryptophan is not found at the CDR3 terminus, so this likely reflects a read error. V and J are TRBV13 and TRBJ2-7, with D maybe TRBD2 (6 bases). Germline values: CDR1 PRHDT, CDR2 FYEKMQ (reference sequence). This CDR3 spans 16 amino acids. Trimming removed 0 bases from V and 0 bases from J, with 12 bases in between. As DNA, the CDR3 is TGTGCCAGCAGCTTAGGGGGCCGGGACTCCTCCTACGAGCAGTACTAC. Residues: CASSLGGRDSSYEQYY.

This clonotype has a handful of counts. The chain combines TRBV7-9 with TRBJ2-3; weak D call: TRBD1 (5 bases). CDR1 is SEHNR, CDR2 FQNEAQ, per germline (reference sequence). Trimming left V 1 base short and J 2 bases short, with 10 bases between. The CDR3 runs to 15 residues. CDR3 in amino acids: CASSLVVGPTDTQYF. CDR3 DNA sequence: TGTGCCAGCAGCTTAGTAGTGGGGCCCACAGATACGCAGTATTTT.

To note about this clonotype: A much larger clonotype is one base distant, so this may be a read error. The chain couples TRBV28 to TRBJ1-5, with TRBD1 matching 7 bases. This CDR3 is 16 amino acids long. The V gene's germline CDR1 is MDHEN and CDR2 SYDVKM. The CDR3 sequence: CASILADRLPQQPQHF. The CDR3 DNA is TGTGCCAGCATTTTAGCGGACAGGTTACCCCAGCAGCCCCAGCATTTT. Using reference TRBV28 and TRBJ1-5 for the parts outside the CDR3, the full variable domain is DVKVTQSSRYLVKRTGEKVFLECVQDMDHENMFWYRQDPGLGLRLIYFSYDVKMKEKGDIPEGYSVSREKKERFSLILESASTNQTSMYLCASILADRLPQQPQHFGDGTRLSIL.

This clonotype occurred many times. V gene TRBV6-5 combines with J gene TRBJ2-7, with a tentative D call TRBD1 (5 bases). The CDR3 totals 17 residues. The germline V gene encodes CDR1 MNHEY and CDR2 SVGAGI. Trimming removed 4 bases at V and 3 bases at J, with 22 bases between. The CDR3 sequence is CASSSLDWGRDLYEQYF. DNA of the CDR3: TGTGCCAGCAGTTCCTTAGACTGGGGCAGAGATCTCTACGAGCAGTACTTC.

V usage is TRBV19 and J usage is TRBJ1-1; D unclear. CDR3 length: 15 amino acids. The germline V gene has CDR1 LNHDA and CDR2 SQIVND (reference sequence). V was clipped by 7 bases and J by 0 bases, with 15 bases between them. The CDR3 coding sequence is TGTGCCAGTACCCGGTCGGGGATAATGAACACTGAAGCTTTCTTT. It is translated as CASTRSGIMNTEAFF.

This clonotype was counted only a few times. The chain recombines TRBV7-3 with TRBJ1-1; D not certain. V lost 5 bases to trimming and J lost 4 bases, with 11 bases between them. Germline loops: CDR1 SGHTA, CDR2 FQGTGA. There are 13 residues in the CDR3. CDR3 residues: CASSHNLGTEAFF. The CDR3 DNA sequence: TGTGCCAGCAGCCACAATTTAGGCACTGAAGCTTTCTTT.

This clonotype has ten or more counts. The V and J genes are TRBV5-4 and TRBJ2-2; 7 bases fit TRBD1. J lost 5 bases, V lost 0 bases, and 4 bases had no gene match. CDR3 length: 15 residues. Germline CDR1 and CDR2: SGHNT and YYREEE (reference sequence). CDR3 loop: CASSLGGTETGELFF. The CDR3 DNA reads as TGTGCCAGCAGCTTGGGGGGGACAGAAACCGGGGAGCTGTTTTTT.

V and J are TRBV6-4 and TRBJ2-5; TRBD1 is a possible D gene (5 bases). In germline, CDR1 is MRHNA, CDR2 SNTAGT. This CDR3 is built from 15 residues. The germline V and J ends were trimmed by 2 bases and 1 base, with 11 bases remaining between them. CDR3 in amino acids: CASSDHRTTQETQYF. CDR3 sequence (DNA): TGTGCCAGCAGTGACCACAGGACAACCCAAGAGACCCAGTACTTC.